This T cell receptor beta chain was observed in a study of OX40 agonist ivuxolimab in advanced cancers. There are 14 residues in the CDR3. Germline CDR1 and CDR2: SEHNR and FQNEAQ (reference sequence). Trimming cost V 5 bases and J 2 bases, with 11 bases left between them. Using immunoSEQ multiplex PCR, the repertoire was profiled, and TCRdb retains in-frame clones only, with some absent. The sample yields fewer than 70,000 clones, around 83% seen once. This receptor was identified in an adult with an advanced solid tumor such as melanoma, head and neck, liver or kidney cancer. The chain employs TRBV7-9 and TRBJ2-3; D call uncertain. This specimen was CD4+ or CD8+ T cells sorted from blood, taken in a trial of the OX40 agonist ivuxolimab. The CDR3 sequence: CASSLPIITDTQYF. The CDR3 DNA reads TGTGCCAGCAGCCTCCCCATTATCACAGATACGCAGTATTTT.